The 6 T cell receptor beta chains below all came from one sample that was sequenced in a study of PD-1 blockade in classical Hodgkin lymphoma (dated by TCRdb to 2018 to 2021). The library was prepared using the immunoSEQ multiplex PCR assay. TCRdb re-hosts the immuneACCESS table, in-frame sequences only. Its copies lack some clones; in the studies checked, an unresolved V gene accounts for under half of them, and the cause for the rest is not known. The sample table contains tens of thousands of clones; only one count was recorded for over 85% of them. 7.5% to 10% of the sample is held by the ten biggest clonotypes. The sample's time point label is to be understood as: cycle 1 day 1 (C1D1), immediately before nivolumab initiation. Every trial patient had relapsed after autologous stem cell transplantation, and cohorts A, B and C differed in prior brentuximab vedotin exposure. Sequenced material: peripheral blood mononuclear cells (PBMCs), taken at baseline. Receptors were obtained from a human donor with classical Hodgkin lymphoma.

V is TRBV6-1 and J is TRBJ2-3; 8 nucleotides line up with TRBD1. CDR1 is MNHNS, CDR2 SASEGT, per germline. With V trimmed by 0 bases and J by 2 bases, 4 bases remained unmatched. The CDR3 loop spans 16 amino acids. This CDR3 reads CASSEAWTGNTDTQYF. CDR3 in DNA: TGTGCCAGCAGTGAAGCTTGGACAGGGAACACAGATACGCAGTATTTT.

This chain connects TRBV28 to TRBJ2-5, with TRBD2 matching over 12 bases. With 2 bases clipped from V and 2 bases from J, the junction kept 3 bases outside the gene matches. This CDR3 comprises 16 residues. Germline V gene sequence: CDR1 MDHEN, CDR2 SYDVKM. CDR3 DNA: TGTGCCAGCAGTTTACCCGGACTAGCGGGGCAAGAGACCCAGTACTTC. Protein product: CASSLPGLAGQETQYF.

The rearrangement links TRBV5-1 to TRBJ1-4, with 7 nucleotides matching TRBD1. CDR3 length: 18 amino acids. Per germline, CDR1 SGHRS and CDR2 YFSETQ. V trimming: 4 bases; J trimming: 7 bases; junction bases outside the gene matches: 19. The CDR3 loop reads CASSLGPTWGDRAEKLFF. CDR3 nucleotides: TGCGCCAGCAGCCTGGGCCCTACCTGGGGAGACAGGGCTGAAAAACTGTTTTTT.

Details on this clone: The junction departs from germline at one end; a sequencing error may be responsible. The genes are TRBV11-2 and TRBJ1-1; D ambiguous. CDR3 length: 13 residues. CDR1 and CDR2 from the germline V gene are SGHAT and FQNNGV. The CDR3 coding sequence is TGTGCCAGCAGCCTGCTGGACGGCTACCAGGTGGTCTTT. Residues: CASSLLDGYQVVF.

The J gene is TRBJ2-5, the V gene TRBV6-1; perhaps TRBD2 as D (5 bases). The CDR3 totals 15 residues. Trimming stripped 10 bases from V and 7 bases from J, with 25 bases between. Germline V gene data show CDR1 as MNHNS and CDR2 as SASEGT. The CDR3 region has the DNA TGTGCCATCCTTGCTTCCATGGAGGTTCAGTGGACCCAGTACTTC. Residues: CAILASMEVQWTQYF.

The rearrangement joins TRBV19 to TRBJ1-2, with TRBD1 as a possible D gene (6 bases). The CDR3 is 14 residues long. Trimming stripped 6 bases from V and 1 base from J, with 12 bases between. Germline V gives CDR1 LNHDA, CDR2 SQIVND (reference sequence). CDR3 region: CASRGQRINYGYTF. For the CDR3, the DNA is TGTGCCAGTAGGGGACAACGAATTAACTATGGCTACACCTTC.